This TCR beta chain was profiled in a study of blood T cell repertoires in COVID-19 (dated by TCRdb to 2020 to 2021). Notes on the research overall: Samples from collaborators originated in the United States, Italy and Spain and spanned both the acute and convalescent phases of COVID-19. The material from the prospective study consisted of cDNA or gDNA derived from T cells, B-cell-depleted T cells, or PBMCs. Deeply sampled blood TCRbeta repertoires from subjects exposed to, actively infected with, or recovered from COVID-19 were included in the dataset. The repertoires were made available in a free public database intended to serve as a resource for research on the immune response to SARS-CoV-2. The samples were drawn from two sources: the first 160 participants of the ongoing ImmuneRACE study, and fewer than 1,500 subjects contributed by 6 global collaborators. A de-identified subject ID, COVID-19 status, age in years and sex were almost always included in the sample metadata. Where available, HLA class I and class II types were obtained from metadata supplied by the sample provider rather than from assay-based typing. Findings and caveats that apply to the study as a whole: The amount of clinical and demographic metadata varied by source and participant and was provided uncurated.

Collaborating institutions collected whole blood in K2EDTA tubes following their own protocols. For TCRbeta analysis, collaborators shipped samples as frozen whole blood, isolated PBMCs, or DNA extracted from either of those sample types. V trim: 5 bases; J trim: 5 bases; unmatched bases: 14. The CDR3 starts with the cysteine, ends with the phenylalanine, and has 16 residues. Here the CDR3 DNA is all that survives: 48 bases in frame from base 1. Via the germline V gene, CDR1 is MDHEN and CDR2 SYDVKM. On this clone: This receptor's antigen is unknown. The input lacks base qualities; no much larger clone sits a single base away.

The immunoSEQ Assay, a bias-controlled multiplex PCR, was used to amplify TCRbeta CDR3 regions from genomic DNA. In the original analysis: The number of nucleated cells in each sample was estimated from the amplification of reference gene primers within the assay. To quantify the absolute abundance of each unique TCRbeta CDR3 rearrangement, sequence reads were collapsed and filtered. Productive Simpson clonality was computed per sample as the square root of Simpson's diversity index over productive rearrangements. This immuneACCESS table, as held by TCRdb, lists in-frame sequences with V and J called but not all clones. Of the missing ones, under half trace to an unresolved V gene in checked studies; the others have no known cause. V and J calls and clone size are copied from that table; D and trimming were computed from the DNA. The sample profile shows around 99,000 clones; about 78% of them were found once. In total, the top ten clones hold approximately 4.2% of the sample.

In this chain, TRBV28 is recombined with TRBJ2-5, and 7 junction bases match TRBD2. The receptor comes from a human donor in a cohort sampled during active or convalescent COVID-19. Sequencing used peripheral blood. The sequenced DNA is TGTGCCAGCAGTCCGCTGGGTCGGACTAGTCTGGAGACCCAGTACTTC. Its amino acids are CASSPLGRTSLETQYF. Beyond the CDR3, the reference TRBV28 and TRBJ2-5 genes provide the residues; the full variable domain reads: DVKVTQSSRYLVKRTGEKVFLECVQDMDHENMFWYRQDPGLGLRLIYFSYDVKMKEKGDIPEGYSVSREKKERFSLILESASTNQTSMYLCASSPLGRTSLETQYFGPGTRLLVL.